These 20 T cell receptor beta chains share one sample of origin, sequenced in a study of T cells in localized non-small cell lung cancer. TCRdb's copy holds only in-frame clones and misses some; the assay was immunoSEQ multiplex PCR. The sample contains 2,600 or so clones, 21% of which appear only once. Sequenced material: normal lung tissue next to the tumor, taken before any cancer treatment. The receptors stem from a woman aged 35-75 years with stage I lung adenocarcinoma.

This clone came up a few times. The genes are TRBV12-5 and TRBJ1-1; weak D call: TRBD1 (6 bases). Germline CDR1 LGHNT, CDR2 FRNRAP. This CDR3 has 13 amino acids. CDR3 coding DNA: TGTGCCAGCATTGGACAGATGAACACTGAAGCTTTCTTT. It yields the protein CASIGQMNTEAFF.

This clone was found a few times. The rearrangement links TRBV11-3 to TRBJ2-1; a possible D gene is TRBD2 (6 bases). The germline V gene encodes CDR1 SGHNT and CDR2 YENEEA. This CDR3 is built from 15 residues. V was shortened by 3 bases and J by 2 bases, with 11 bases between the two germline ends. The CDR3 DNA sequence: TGTGCCAGCAGCTTGGGGGGTACTGCCTACAATGAGCAGTTCTTC. Its protein is CASSLGGTAYNEQFF.

This clone occurred a few times. The rearrangement joins TRBV28 to TRBJ2-7; the match to TRBD2 covers 12 bases. This CDR3 spans 15 amino acids. V was clipped by 7 bases and J by 3 bases; unmatched bases: 7. Per germline, CDR1 MDHEN and CDR2 SYDVKM. CDR3 DNA: TGTGCCAGCACCCTAGCGGGAGGGATAAGCTACGAGCAGTACTTC. Translating gives CASTLAGGISYEQYF.

This clone counts as medium-sized. This chain connects TRBV6-8 to TRBJ2-1, with 7 bases matching TRBD2. Germline lookup yields CDR1 MNHGY and CDR2 SAAAGT. The CDR3 extends over 15 amino acids. V shed 2 bases and J 6 bases; nucleotides not matched to a gene: 7. The CDR3 protein is CASSYMGGGLNEQFF. CDR3 nucleotide sequence: TGTGCCAGCAGTTACATGGGGGGGGGACTCAATGAGCAGTTCTTC.

Only a few counts were recorded for this clone. The rearrangement joins TRBV28 to TRBJ2-1, with 7 positions matching TRBD2. Germline V gene sequence: CDR1 MDHEN, CDR2 SYDVKM. V lost 5 bases, J lost 5 bases, and 9 bases stayed unmatched. This CDR3 contains 15 residues. This CDR3 reads CASSTSDRANNEQFF. The CDR3 DNA follows: TGTGCCAGCAGTACTAGCGACCGGGCCAACAATGAGCAGTTCTTC.

A note on this clone: One end of the junction does not line up with germline, which may come from a read error. The rearrangement links TRBV5-1 to TRBJ2-7; TRBD1 matches 9 bases. CDR3 length equals 15 residues. Per germline, CDR1 SGHRS and CDR2 YFSETQ. The CDR3 DNA is TGCGCCAGCAGCCCCGAACCCGGGACAGGGTCGTTAGGTTTCTTC. This gives the protein CASSPEPGTGSLGFF.

The chain couples TRBV19 to TRBJ2-5; 8 bases are a match to TRBD2. The germline CDR1 and CDR2 sequences are LNHDA and SQIVND (reference sequence). V lost 3 bases and J lost 2; bases outside the gene matches: 11. The CDR3 totals 17 residues. The CDR3 DNA is TGTGCCAGTAGTATCAGTTTGTCAGCGGGGGTACAAGAGACCCAGTACTTC. Its translation: CASSISLSAGVQETQYF.

This clone has more than one count but fewer than ten. The chain employs TRBV30 and TRBJ2-7; D gene ambiguous. CDR1 and CDR2 from the germline V gene are GTSNPN and SVGIG (reference sequence). The CDR3 runs 14 residues. With 0 bases removed from V and 6 bases from J, the gap between germline ends came to 15 bases. The CDR3 DNA sequence: TGTGCCTGGAGTGTATCCGCGACTTCTGCCGAGCAGTACTTC. This codes for CAWSVSATSAEQYF.

By proportion, this clone is medium-sized. The chain is built from TRBV11-3 and TRBJ2-6; D uncertain. The CDR3 is 14 amino acids. Per the germline V gene, CDR1 is SGHNT and CDR2 is YENEEA. Trimming pared 1 base from V and 6 bases from J, leaving 7 bases between. CDR3 DNA sequence: TGTGCCAGCAGCTTAGTTTCCATGGCCAACGTCCTGACTTTC. Its protein is CASSLVSMANVLTF.

This clone came up a few times. The V and J genes are TRBV19 and TRBJ1-5, with D possibly TRBD1 on 5 matching bases. Germline loops: CDR1 LNHDA, CDR2 SQIVND (reference sequence). Trimming took 6 bases from V and 3 from J, leaving 9 bases between them. CDR3 length: 13 amino acids. In DNA form, the CDR3 reads TGTGCCAGTAGAAGGGGATCCAATCAGCCCCAGCATTTT. Its translation is CASRRGSNQPQHF.

This clone has just a few counts. The J gene is TRBJ1-1, the V gene TRBV9; no clear D. The CDR3 is 15 amino acids. Trimming removed 4 bases from V and 4 bases from J, with 17 bases in between. Germline V gene sequence: CDR1 SGDLS, CDR2 YYNGEE. This chain's CDR3 is CASSPTKGTLTEAFF. The CDR3 DNA is TGTGCCAGCAGCCCCACAAAGGGTACTCTCACTGAAGCTTTCTTT.

V usage is TRBV6-8 and J usage is TRBJ2-1, with D possibly matching TRBD2 (6 bases). The CDR3 covers 15 residues. Germline V gene data show CDR1 as MNHGY and CDR2 as SAAAGT. Trimming cost V 2 bases and J 0 bases, with 8 bases left between them. The CDR3 DNA reads TGTGCCAGCAGTTACGTGGGGGGCTCCTACAATGAGCAGTTCTTC. It encodes CASSYVGGSYNEQFF.

This clone was seen only a few times. The chain recombines TRBV9 with TRBJ1-2, with 7 bases that match TRBD1. Trimming cost V 7 bases and J 6 bases; bases outside gene matches: 12. Looked up from germline, CDR1 is SGDLS and CDR2 is YYNGEE. This CDR3 has 14 residues. The CDR3 is CASRQFAGGDGYTF. The DNA for the CDR3 is TGTGCCAGCCGCCAGTTTGCAGGGGGAGATGGCTACACCTTC.

This chain joins TRBV9 and TRBJ2-2; no firm D call. V lost 0 bases to trimming and J lost 7 bases, with 4 bases between them. CDR3 length equals 12 residues. Germline CDR1 is SGDLS and CDR2 is YYNGEE. The CDR3 DNA follows: TGTGCCAGCAGCGTAGTGGGCGGGGAGCTGTTTTTT. It yields the protein CASSVVGGELFF. Full variable domain (rest looked up from reference TRBV9 and TRBJ2-2): DSGVTQTPKHLITATGQRVTLRCSPRSGDLSVYWYQQSLDQGLQFLIQYYNGEERAKGNILERFSAQQFPDLHSELNLSSLELGDSALYFCASSVVGGELFFGEGSRLTVL.

This chain uses TRBV23-1 with TRBJ2-3; maybe TRBD1 (6 bases). TRBV23-1 qualifies as an ORF whose function is uncertain. This CDR3 has 14 residues. V was trimmed by 4 bases and J by 2 bases, leaving 10 bases between them. CDR3 in DNA: TGCGCCAGCAGTCGAGGGACAACCACAGATACGCAGTATTTT. Protein: CASSRGTTTDTQYF.

By sample fraction, this clone is medium-sized. The J gene is TRBJ1-6, the V gene TRBV4-1, with D tentatively TRBD1 (6 bases). The CDR3 runs 15 residues. The V gene lost 0 bases and the J gene lost 7 bases, with 10 bases spanning the gap. Germline loops: CDR1 MGHRA, CDR2 YSYEKL. The CDR3 DNA follows: TGCGCCAGCAGCCAAGAAAACAGGGCGAATTCACCCCTCCACTTT. Encoded protein: CASSQENRANSPLHF.

This clone was observed a few times. The rearrangement joins TRBV9 to TRBJ2-5, with a possible D match to TRBD2 (5 bases). V lost 4 bases to trimming and J lost 3 bases, with 25 bases between them. Germline CDR1 reads SGDLS; CDR2 reads YYNGEE. The CDR3 spans 18 residues. The CDR3: CASSPRSYGGVGKETQYF. In DNA form, the CDR3 reads TGTGCCAGCAGCCCTAGGTCTTACGGAGGCGTGGGTAAAGAGACCCAGTACTTC.

This clone was recorded many times. This chain links TRBV11-3 with TRBJ2-7, with TRBD1 matching over 9 bases. V lost 3 bases, J lost 2 bases, and 5 bases stayed unmatched. The CDR3 consists of 15 residues. CDR1 SGHNT and CDR2 YENEEA come from the germline V gene. Written as DNA, the CDR3 is TGTGCCAGCAGCTTCGGACAGGGGCCTACCTACGAGCAGTACTTC. It encodes CASSFGQGPTYEQYF. Together with reference TRBV11-3 and TRBJ2-7, the CDR3 gives the full variable domain: EAGVVQSPRYKIIEKKQPVAFWCNPISGHNTLYWYLQNLGQGPELLIRYENEEAVDDSQLPKDRFSAERLKGVDSTLKIQPAELGDSAVYLCASSFGQGPTYEQYFGPGTRLTVT.

This clone appeared a few times. J is TRBJ2-1 and V is TRBV7-7; 13 positions agree with TRBD2. Germline loops: CDR1 SSHAT, CDR2 FNYEAQ (reference sequence). This CDR3 region has 16 residues. With V trimmed by 4 bases and J by 4 bases, 4 bases remained unmatched. This CDR3 is CASSWGLAGTYNEQFF. DNA for the CDR3: TGTGCCAGCAGCTGGGGACTAGCGGGAACTTACAATGAGCAGTTCTTC.

The chain recombines TRBV25-1 with TRBJ2-5; D may be TRBD1 (6 bases). V lost 5 bases to trimming and J lost 5 bases, with 15 bases between them. This CDR3 is 14 amino acids long. Germline V gene data show CDR1 as MGHDK and CDR2 as SYGVNS. CDR3 amino acids: CASSSGAAWETQYF. DNA of the CDR3: TGTGCCAGCAGTTCAGGGGCCGCCTGGGAGACCCAGTACTTC.